This TCR beta chain comes out of a study of blood T cell repertoires in COVID-19. The CDR3 has 15 amino acids. Germline trimming cut 4 bases from V and 5 bases from J; bases unmatched to any gene: 10. The germline CDR1 and CDR2 sequences are MDHEN and SYDVKM. This table comes from immunoSEQ multiplex PCR, and its TCRdb copy is limited to in-frame clones, with some not included. The sample consists of about 310,000 clones, roughly 84% of them appearing once. Material: peripheral blood. This chain links TRBV28 with TRBJ1-1, with TRBD1 identical over 7 bases. The sequence derives from a man aged 45-60 years with active or convalescent COVID-19. For the CDR3, the DNA is TGTGCCAGCAGTTCGCCAGGGGGAGCGAGGACTGAAGCTTTCTTT. Translating gives CASSSPGGARTEAFF.